Below, 7 T cell receptor beta chains from the same sample are listed, as sequenced in a study of OX40 agonist ivuxolimab in advanced cancers. The table came from immunoSEQ multiplex PCR; TCRdb's copy has only in-frame clones and leaves some out. The data show about 36,000 clones, approximately 80% seen once. The sequencing used CD4+ or CD8+ T cells sorted from blood, collected in a trial of the OX40 agonist ivuxolimab. These receptors were collected from an adult with an advanced solid tumor such as melanoma, head and neck, liver or kidney cancer.

Sample share makes this clone medium-sized. CDR3 sequence reads: CASSGGQATTNEKLFF. The CDR3 DNA follows: TGTGCCAGCAGCGGGGGACAGGCGACGACTAATGAAAAACTGTTTTTT. The J gene is TRBJ1-4, the V gene TRBV9; 8 bases are a match to TRBD1. V dropped 3 bases and J dropped 2; count of bases not matched to a gene: 6. The germline V gene has CDR1 SGDLS and CDR2 YYNGEE. The CDR3 length is 16 residues.

In DNA form, the CDR3 reads TGTGCCAGCAGAATAGGCCGGGACAGGGCTAACTATGGCTACACCTTC. Translated, it gives CASRIGRDRANYGYTF. The chain employs TRBV28 and TRBJ1-2; 9 bases map to TRBD1. V gave up 6 bases and J gave up 0 bases; unmatched junction bases: 8. The CDR3 extends over 16 amino acids. Looked up from germline, CDR1 is MDHEN and CDR2 is SYDVKM.

In DNA form, the CDR3 reads TGTGCCAGCAGCCAGACTAGCGGGGGTTACAATGAGCAGTTCTTC. It yields the protein CASSQTSGGYNEQFF. The rearrangement uses TRBV14 and TRBJ2-1, with 12 bases fitting TRBD2. Germline-derived CDR1 and CDR2 are SGHDN and FVKESK. The CDR3 has 15 residues. With 3 bases clipped from V and 4 bases from J, the junction kept 1 base outside the gene matches.

The gene calls are TRBV6-5 and TRBJ1-1; 8 bases agree with TRBD1. CDR1 and CDR2 (germline): MNHEY, SVGAGI. Losses at the gene ends were 2 bases for V and 8 bases for J; bases not matched to a gene: 7. The CDR3 runs 14 residues. CDR3 region: CASSYGQGPLEAFF. In DNA, the CDR3 is TGTGCCAGCAGTTACGGACAGGGACCCTTGGAAGCTTTCTTT.

This chain connects TRBV6-5 to TRBJ1-2, with D possibly matching TRBD1 (5 bases). The CDR3 loop spans 13 amino acids. V was trimmed by 7 bases and J by 5 bases, leaving 14 bases between them. Looked up from germline, CDR1 is MNHEY and CDR2 is SVGAGI. The CDR3 spells CASTLGEDYGYTF. The DNA for the CDR3 is TGTGCCAGCACACTAGGGGAAGATTATGGCTACACCTTC.

The table lists this clone with a count of one. The chain couples TRBV6-7 to TRBJ1-2; no firm D call. TRBV6-7 is designated an ORF whose function remains uncertain. The CDR3 sequence is 15 residues long. With 0 bases removed from V and 6 bases from J, the gap between germline ends came to 14 bases. This CDR3 reads CASSYSKQEKDGYTF. CDR3 DNA: TGTGCCAGCAGTTACTCGAAGCAGGAAAAGGATGGCTACACCTTC.

The genes are TRBV7-2 and TRBJ1-6; D gene uncertain. The V and J ends lost 1 base and 2 bases respectively, with 6 bases between them. Germline V gene lookup returns CDR1 SGHTA and CDR2 FQGNSA. This CDR3 region has 15 residues. This CDR3 reads CASSLDSTYNSPLHF. The CDR3 DNA reads as TGTGCCAGCAGCTTAGACAGTACCTATAATTCACCCCTCCACTTT. The whole variable domain, remainder taken from reference TRBV7-2 and TRBJ1-6, is GAGVSQSPSNKVTEKGKDVELRCDPISGHTALYWYRQSLGQGLEFLIYFQGNSAPDKSGLPSDRFSAERTGGSVSTLTIQRTQQEDSAVYLCASSLDSTYNSPLHFGNGTRLTVT.